Presented here are 5 T cell receptor beta chains from one specimen sequenced in a study of blood T cell repertoires in COVID-19. The protocol was immunoSEQ multiplex PCR, while the TCRdb copy is restricted to in-frame clones and leaves out a portion. The table lists some 180,000 clones, roughly 80% of them singletons. Sequences were obtained from PBMCs or T cells enriched from blood (not recorded which). Receptor source: a man aged 55 to 70 who had been exposed to COVID-19.

This clone was observed once. V usage is TRBV5-4 and J usage is TRBJ2-3, with D uncertain. V lost 1 base and J lost 1, with 4 bases in between. The CDR3 covers 13 residues. Germline CDR1 and CDR2: SGHNT and YYREEE (reference sequence). CDR3 DNA sequence: TGTGCCAGCAGCTTGTCCGGCACAGATACGCAGTATTTT. Protein: CASSLSGTDTQYF. The complete variable domain, with remaining parts taken from reference TRBV5-4 and TRBJ2-3, reads ETGVTQSPTHLIKTRGQQVTLRCSSQSGHNTVSWYQQALGQGPQFIFQYYREEENGRGNFPPRFSGLQFPNYSSELNVNALELDDSALYLCASSLSGTDTQYFGPGTRLTVL.

As regards this clone: Other DNA sequences of this sample code for an identical CDR3. The chain carries TRBV9 and TRBJ2-3; D is undetermined. CDR3 length: 15 amino acids. Germline loops: CDR1 SGDLS, CDR2 YYNGEE. V was shortened by 2 bases and J by 1 base, with 11 bases between the two germline ends. The CDR3 loop reads CASSVGLDGTDTQYF. DNA for the CDR3: TGTGCCAGCAGCGTCGGCCTAGACGGCACAGATACGCAGTATTTT.

V usage is TRBV23-1 and J usage is TRBJ2-3; tentatively, D is TRBD1 (5 bases). TRBV23-1 is given ORF status, its function remaining uncertain. CDR3 length: 14 residues. V lost 0 bases and J 6 bases, leaving 10 bases between the germline ends. The CDR3 region is CASSQSAGPDTQYF. Written as DNA, the CDR3 is TGCGCCAGCAGTCAATCGGCAGGGCCCGATACGCAGTATTTT.

The rearrangement uses TRBV28 and TRBJ1-1, with a tentative D call TRBD1 (5 bases). Germline CDR1 and CDR2: MDHEN and SYDVKM. The CDR3 is 13 amino acids. V lost 3 bases to trimming and J lost 7 bases, with 12 bases between them. CDR3 DNA: TGTGCCAGCAGTTTCGGGGGTACGGTTGAAGCTTTCTTT. It codes for CASSFGGTVEAFF.

V usage is TRBV5-1 and J usage is TRBJ2-5, with D possibly TRBD2 on 7 matching bases. V lost 4 bases, J lost 4 bases, and 20 bases lay in between. CDR3 length equals 16 residues. CDR1 and CDR2 from the germline V gene are SGHRS and YFSETQ. CDR3 nucleotide sequence: TGCGCCAGCAGCCTCGGAGGCGGGGGCCCCCCAGAGACCCAGTACTTC. Translation: CASSLGGGGPPETQYF.